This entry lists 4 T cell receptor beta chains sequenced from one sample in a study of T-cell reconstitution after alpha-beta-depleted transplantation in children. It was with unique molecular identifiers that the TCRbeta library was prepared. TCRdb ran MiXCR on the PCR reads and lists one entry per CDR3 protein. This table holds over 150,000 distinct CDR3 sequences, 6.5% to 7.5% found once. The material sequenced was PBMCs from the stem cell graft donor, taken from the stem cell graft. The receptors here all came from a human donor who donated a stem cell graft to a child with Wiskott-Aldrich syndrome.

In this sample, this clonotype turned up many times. The CDR3, as DNA: TGCGCCAGCAGCCCTAGAGGGGACGAGCAGTACTTC. Residues: CASSPRGDEQYF. V usage is TRBV5-1 and J usage is TRBJ2-7; D tentatively reads TRBD1 or TRBD2 (5 bases each). The V end lost 4 bases, the J end lost 5 bases, and 10 bases lay between the germline ends. The CDR3 length is 12 residues. The germline gives CDR1 SGHRS, CDR2 YFSETQ.

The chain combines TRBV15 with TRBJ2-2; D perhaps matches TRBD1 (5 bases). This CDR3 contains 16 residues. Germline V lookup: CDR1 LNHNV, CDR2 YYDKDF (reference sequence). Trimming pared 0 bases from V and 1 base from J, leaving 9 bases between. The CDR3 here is CATSRDSTGNTGELFF. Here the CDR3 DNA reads TGTGCCACCAGCAGAGATTCAACAGGGAACACCGGGGAGCTGTTTTTT.

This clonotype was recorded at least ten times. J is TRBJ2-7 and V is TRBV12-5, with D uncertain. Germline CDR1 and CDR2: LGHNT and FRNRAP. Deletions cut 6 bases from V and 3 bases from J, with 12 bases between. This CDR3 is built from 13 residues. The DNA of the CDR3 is TGTGCTAGTGGCACCGGACCGAGCTACGAGCAGTACTTC. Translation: CASGTGPSYEQYF.

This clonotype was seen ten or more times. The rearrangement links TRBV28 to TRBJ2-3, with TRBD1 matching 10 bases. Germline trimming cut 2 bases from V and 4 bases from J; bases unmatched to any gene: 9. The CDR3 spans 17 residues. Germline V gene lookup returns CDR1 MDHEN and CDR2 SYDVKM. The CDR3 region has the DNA TGTGCCAGCAGTTTACCGACCGGGACAGGGGACTCAGATACGCAGTATTTT. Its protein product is CASSLPTGTGDSDTQYF.